This TCR beta chain emerged from a study of T cells in localized non-small cell lung cancer. Findings and limits, study-wide: Out of the top 100 tumor clones, a median around 57 were seen in adjacent lung. Higher blood T cell density went with longer overall survival. Since sequencing was restricted to only one region of the tumor, intratumor heterogeneity remains a possibility.

The CDR3 is made up of 13 amino acids. Looked up from germline, CDR1 is LNHDA and CDR2 is SQIVND (reference sequence). Trimming removed 8 bases from V and 3 bases from J, with 11 bases in between. This clone was counted a few times. The antigen is not known. The protocol was immunoSEQ multiplex PCR, while the TCRdb copy is restricted to in-frame clones and leaves out a portion. Counted here are about 6,300 clones, over 12% occurring once; the ten biggest clones make up more than 4.5%. The gene calls are TRBV19 and TRBJ1-5; the D is unclear. This material consisted of normal lung tissue next to the tumor, taken before any cancer treatment. This TCR derives from a male donor at least 60 years old with stage II squamous cell lung carcinoma. The CDR3 region is CASRDTDNQPQHF. In DNA form, the CDR3 reads TGTGCCAGTCGTGACACGGACAATCAGCCCCAGCATTTT.